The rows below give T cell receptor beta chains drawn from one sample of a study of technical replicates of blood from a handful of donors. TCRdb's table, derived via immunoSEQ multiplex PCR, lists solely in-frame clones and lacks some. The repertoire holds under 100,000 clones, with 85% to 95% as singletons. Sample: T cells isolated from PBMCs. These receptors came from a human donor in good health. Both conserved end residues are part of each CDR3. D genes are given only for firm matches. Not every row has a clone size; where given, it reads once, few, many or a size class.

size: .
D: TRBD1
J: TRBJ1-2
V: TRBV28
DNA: TGTGCCACCGTCCCAGGGGGCGCTTGGTATGGCTACACCTTC
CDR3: CATVPGGAWYGYTF

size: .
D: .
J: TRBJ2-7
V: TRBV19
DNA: TGTGCCAGTAGTATGGGGGCAGTCTACGAGCAGTACTTC
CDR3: CASSMGAVYEQYF

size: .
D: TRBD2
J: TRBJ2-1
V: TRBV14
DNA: TGTGCCAGCAGATCCGGGACTAGCGGATCCTACAATGAGCAGTTCTTC
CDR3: CASRSGTSGSYNEQFF

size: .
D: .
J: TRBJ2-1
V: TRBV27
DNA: TGTGCCAGCACGACTCTCGGCGGTGAGCAGTTCTTC
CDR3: CASTTLGGEQFF

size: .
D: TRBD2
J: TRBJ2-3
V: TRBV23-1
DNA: TGCGCCAGCGCCGCGCGATTAGCAGGACTAGCGGCCCAGGGCCCAGATACGCAGTATTTT
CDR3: CASAARLAGLAAQGPDTQYF

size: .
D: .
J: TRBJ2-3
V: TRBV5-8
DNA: TGTGCCAGCAGCCGGGACACCTCTAGCACAGATACGCAGTATTTT
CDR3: CASSRDTSSTDTQYF

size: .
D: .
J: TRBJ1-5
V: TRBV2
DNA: TGTGCCAGCAATCCGACGGGAAGCAATCAGCCCCAGCATTTT
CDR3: CASNPTGSNQPQHF

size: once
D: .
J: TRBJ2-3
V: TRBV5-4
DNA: TGTGCCAGCAGCTTGGACGGGGTCTTCACAGATACGCAGTATTTT
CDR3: CASSLDGVFTDTQYF

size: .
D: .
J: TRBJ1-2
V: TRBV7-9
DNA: TGTGCCAGCAGCCAGGGAACTGGCGGCTACACCTTC
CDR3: CASSQGTGGYTF

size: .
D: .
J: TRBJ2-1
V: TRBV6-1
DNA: TGTGCCAGCATCCTAGACAGTTACAATGAGCAGTTCTTC
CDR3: CASILDSYNEQFF

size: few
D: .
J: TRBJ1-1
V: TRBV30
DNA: TGTGCCTGGACTCCCGGCCTTGGACGGGGGAGCACTGAAGCTTTCTTT
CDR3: CAWTPGLGRGSTEAFF

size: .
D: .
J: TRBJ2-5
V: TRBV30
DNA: TGTGCCTGGAGTGTGGCCAGGGAAGAGACCCAGTACTTC
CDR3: CAWSVAREETQYF

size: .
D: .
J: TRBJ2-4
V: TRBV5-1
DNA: TGCGCCAGCAGCTTGGCTTCGGGAAGAGACATTCAGTACTTC
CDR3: CASSLASGRDIQYF

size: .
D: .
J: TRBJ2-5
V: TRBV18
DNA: TGTGCCAGCTCACTTGGTAGCCAGGGTGAGACCCAGTACTTC
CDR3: CASSLGSQGETQYF

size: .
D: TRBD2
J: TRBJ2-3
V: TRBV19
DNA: TGTGCCAGTAGCGGGAGGGCCCAGGATACGCAGTATTTT
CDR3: CASSGRAQDTQYF

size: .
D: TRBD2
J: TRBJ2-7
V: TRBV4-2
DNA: TGTGCCAGCACCAAAGGGACTAGCGGTCCCTACGAGCAGTACTTC
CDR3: CASTKGTSGPYEQYF

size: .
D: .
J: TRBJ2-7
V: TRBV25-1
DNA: TGTGCCAGCAGTGAATTCGGGGGCTACGAGCAGTACTTC
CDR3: CASSEFGGYEQYF

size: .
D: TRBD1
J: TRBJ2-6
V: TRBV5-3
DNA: TGTGCCAGAAGCGAGACAGGGGTGAGCTCTGGGGCCAACGTCCTGACTTTC
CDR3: CARSETGVSSGANVLTF

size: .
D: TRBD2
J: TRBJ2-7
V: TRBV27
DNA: TGTGCCAGCAGTCCGCCAGGGCGGGAGGGAATAAGCTCCTACGAGCAGTACTTC
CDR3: CASSPPGREGISSYEQYF

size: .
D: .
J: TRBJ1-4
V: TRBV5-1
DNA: TGCGCCAGCAGCTCTCGGGGGGGACCTAATGAAAAACTGTTTTTT
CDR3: CASSSRGGPNEKLFF

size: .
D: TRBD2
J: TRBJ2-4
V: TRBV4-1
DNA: TGCGCCAGCAGCCACATGCGGGAGTTGGAAAACATTCAGTACTTC
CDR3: CASSHMRELENIQYF

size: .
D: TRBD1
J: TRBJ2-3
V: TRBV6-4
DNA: TGTGCCAGCAGTGCCCTGACAGGGGGTACGCAGTATTTT
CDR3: CASSALTGGTQYF

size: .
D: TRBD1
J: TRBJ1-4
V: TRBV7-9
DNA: TGTGCCAGCAGCTTTGGGACAGAGAATGAAAAACTGTTTTTT
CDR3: CASSFGTENEKLFF

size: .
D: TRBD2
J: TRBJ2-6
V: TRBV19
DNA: TGTGCCAGTAGTATAGAAGCGGGGAGCTCTGGGGCCAACGTCCTGACTTTC
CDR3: CASSIEAGSSGANVLTF

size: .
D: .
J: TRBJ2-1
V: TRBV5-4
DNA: TGTGCCACCCGGACAGACTACAATGAGCAGTTCTTC
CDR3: CATRTDYNEQFF

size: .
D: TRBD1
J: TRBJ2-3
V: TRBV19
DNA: TGTGCCAGTACTGACAGGGGGGTAACTAGCACAGATACGCAGTATTTT
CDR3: CASTDRGVTSTDTQYF

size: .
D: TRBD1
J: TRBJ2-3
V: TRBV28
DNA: TGTGCCAGCAGACATGACAGGGATGTATACACAGATACGCAGTATTTT
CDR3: CASRHDRDVYTDTQYF

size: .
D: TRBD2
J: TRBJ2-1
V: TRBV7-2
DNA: TGTGCCAGCAGCTTAGTAGCGGGAGGGAGGAATGAGCAGTTCTTC
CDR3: CASSLVAGGRNEQFF

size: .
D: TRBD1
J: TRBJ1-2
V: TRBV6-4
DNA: TGTGCCAGCAGTGAATGGGGACAGCCTACCCCGAATGGCTACACCTTC
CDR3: CASSEWGQPTPNGYTF

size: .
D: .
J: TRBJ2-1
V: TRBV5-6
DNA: TGTGCCAGCAGCTTTTACTCCCATGAGCAGTTCTTC
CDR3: CASSFYSHEQFF

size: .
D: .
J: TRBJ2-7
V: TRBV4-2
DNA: TGTGCCAGCAGCCAAGGGGGGCCTAACGAGCAGTACTTC
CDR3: CASSQGGPNEQYF

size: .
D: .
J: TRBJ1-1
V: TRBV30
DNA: TGTGCCTGGAATATACAGGGGAACACTGAAGCTTTCTTT
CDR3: CAWNIQGNTEAFF

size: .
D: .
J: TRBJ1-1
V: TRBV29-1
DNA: TGCAGCGTTCGGGAGGGGATGAACACTGAAGCTTTCTTT
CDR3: CSVREGMNTEAFF

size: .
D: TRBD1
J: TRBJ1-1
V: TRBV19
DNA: TGTGCCACGAGATACAGGGGATTCGGCACTGAAGCTTTCTTT
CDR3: CATRYRGFGTEAFF

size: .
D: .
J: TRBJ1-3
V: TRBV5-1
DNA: TGCGCCAGCAGCTTGGGGACGACAGTGAGCGGAAACACCATATATTTT
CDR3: CASSLGTTVSGNTIYF

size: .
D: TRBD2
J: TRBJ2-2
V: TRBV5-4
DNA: TGTGCCAGCAGCCCAAAGACTAGCGGGAGTCTTCACACCGGGGAGCTGTTTTTT
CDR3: CASSPKTSGSLHTGELFF

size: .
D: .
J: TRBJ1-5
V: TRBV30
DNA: TGTGCCTGGAGTGTACGGGGGGGCGATCAGCCCCAGCATTTT
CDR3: CAWSVRGGDQPQHF

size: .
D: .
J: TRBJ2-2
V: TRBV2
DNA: TGTGCCAGCCGGACAGTAAACACCGGGGAGCTGTTTTTT
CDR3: CASRTVNTGELFF

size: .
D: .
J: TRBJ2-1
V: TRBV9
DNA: TGTGCCAGCAGCGTCTCTATCGGGTCCAATGAGCAGTTCTTC
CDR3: CASSVSIGSNEQFF

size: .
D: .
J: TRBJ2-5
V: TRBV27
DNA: TGTGCCAGCAGCCCCGTAGCCGAGACCCAGTACTTC
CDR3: CASSPVAETQYF

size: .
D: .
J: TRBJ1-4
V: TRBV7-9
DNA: TGTGCCAGCGGTAGAGAAAAACTGTTTTTT
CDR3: CASGREKLFF

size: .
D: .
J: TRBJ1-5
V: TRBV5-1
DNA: TGCGCCAGCAGCTTGGAAGGGGCCAATCAGCCCCAGCATTTT
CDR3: CASSLEGANQPQHF

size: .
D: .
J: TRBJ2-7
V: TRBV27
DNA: TGTGCCAGCGGGTTTTTAAATGGGGCCGAGCAGTACTTC
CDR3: CASGFLNGAEQYF

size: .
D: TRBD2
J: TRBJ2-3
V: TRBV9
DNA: TGTGCCAGCAGCGGCGGGAGACGGGAAACAGATACGCAGTATTTT
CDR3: CASSGGRRETDTQYF

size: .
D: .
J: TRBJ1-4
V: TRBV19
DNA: TGTGCCAGTAGTCCCCGGACAACGACTGCGGAAAAACTGTTTTTT
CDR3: CASSPRTTTAEKLFF

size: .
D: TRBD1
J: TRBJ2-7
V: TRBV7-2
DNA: TGTGCCAGCACCTCCGGGACAGGGAGCTACGAGCAGTACTTC
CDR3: CASTSGTGSYEQYF

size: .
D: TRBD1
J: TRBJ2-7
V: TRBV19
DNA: TGTGCCAGTAGTAACTTCCGGGACAGGGGAGACGAGCAGTACTTC
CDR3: CASSNFRDRGDEQYF

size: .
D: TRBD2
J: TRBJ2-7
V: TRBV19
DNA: TGTGCCAGTAGTATCGGGCCTAGCGGGACCTCCTCCTACGAGCAGTACTTC
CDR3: CASSIGPSGTSSYEQYF

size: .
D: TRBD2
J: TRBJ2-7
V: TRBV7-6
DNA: TGTGCCAGCAGCAAACTAGCGGGAGCGGCCGAGCAGTACTTC
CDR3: CASSKLAGAAEQYF

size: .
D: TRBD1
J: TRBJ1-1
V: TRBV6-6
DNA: TGTGCCAGCAGTTACACGGACAGGGGGACTGAAGCTTTCTTT
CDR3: CASSYTDRGTEAFF

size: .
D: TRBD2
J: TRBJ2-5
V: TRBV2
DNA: TGTGCCAGCAGTGAAGCGCAACTAGCGGGACCCCAAGAGACCCAGTACTTC
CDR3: CASSEAQLAGPQETQYF

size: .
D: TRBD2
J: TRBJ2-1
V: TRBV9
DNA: TGTGCCAGCAGCGTAGCTAGTCTAGCGGGATTAGATGAGCAGTTCTTC
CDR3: CASSVASLAGLDEQFF

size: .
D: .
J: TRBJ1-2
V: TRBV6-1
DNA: TGTGCCAGCATCGGGGGAGATAACTATGGCTACACCTTC
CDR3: CASIGGDNYGYTF

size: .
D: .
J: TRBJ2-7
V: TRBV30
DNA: TGTGCCTGGAGTGAAACCGGGTACTACGAGCAGTACTTC
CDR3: CAWSETGYYEQYF

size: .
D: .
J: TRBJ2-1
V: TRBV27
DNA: TGTGCCAGCAGTCCAAATTTCAATGAGCAGTTCTTC
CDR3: CASSPNFNEQFF